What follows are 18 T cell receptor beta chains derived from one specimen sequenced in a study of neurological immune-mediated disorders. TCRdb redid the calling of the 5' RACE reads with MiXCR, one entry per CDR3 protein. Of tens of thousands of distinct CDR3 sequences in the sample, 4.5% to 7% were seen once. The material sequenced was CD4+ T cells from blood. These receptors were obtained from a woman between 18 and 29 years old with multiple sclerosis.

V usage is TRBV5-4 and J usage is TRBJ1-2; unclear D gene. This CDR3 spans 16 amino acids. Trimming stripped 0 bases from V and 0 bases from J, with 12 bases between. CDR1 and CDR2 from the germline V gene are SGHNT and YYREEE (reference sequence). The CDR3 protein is CASSLGSANTNYGYTF. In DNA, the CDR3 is TGTGCCAGCAGCTTGGGAAGTGCTAATACTAACTATGGCTACACCTTC.

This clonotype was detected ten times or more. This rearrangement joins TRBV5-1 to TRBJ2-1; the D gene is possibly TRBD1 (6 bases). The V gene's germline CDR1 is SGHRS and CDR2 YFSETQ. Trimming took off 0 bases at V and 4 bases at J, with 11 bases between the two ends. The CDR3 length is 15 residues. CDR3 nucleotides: TGCGCCAGCAGCTTGGAAGGGACATCTTACAATGAGCAGTTCTTC. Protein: CASSLEGTSYNEQFF.

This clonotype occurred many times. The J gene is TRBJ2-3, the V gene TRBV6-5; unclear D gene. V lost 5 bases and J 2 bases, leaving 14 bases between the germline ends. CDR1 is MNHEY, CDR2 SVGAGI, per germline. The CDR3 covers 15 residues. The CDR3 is CASSRAGLHTDTQYF. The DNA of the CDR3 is TGTGCCAGCAGTCGAGCCGGCCTCCACACAGATACGCAGTATTTT.

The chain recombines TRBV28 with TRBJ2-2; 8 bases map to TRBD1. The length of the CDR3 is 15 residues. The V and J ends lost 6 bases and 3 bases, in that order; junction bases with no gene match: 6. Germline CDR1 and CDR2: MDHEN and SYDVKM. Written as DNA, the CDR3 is TGTGCCAGCAGCCCAGGGGGCCGCGACACCGGGGAGCTGTTTTTT. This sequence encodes CASSPGGRDTGELFF. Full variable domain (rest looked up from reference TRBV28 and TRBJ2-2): DVKVTQSSRYLVKRTGEKVFLECVQDMDHENMFWYRQDPGLGLRLIYFSYDVKMKEKGDIPEGYSVSREKKERFSLILESASTNQTSMYLCASSPGGRDTGELFFGEGSRLTVL.

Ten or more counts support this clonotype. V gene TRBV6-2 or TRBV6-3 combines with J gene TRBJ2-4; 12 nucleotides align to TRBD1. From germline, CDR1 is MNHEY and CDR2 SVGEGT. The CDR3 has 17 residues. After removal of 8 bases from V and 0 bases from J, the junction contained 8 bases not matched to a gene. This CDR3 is CASLAGTGGKAKNIQYF. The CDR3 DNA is TGTGCCAGCCTCGCCGGGACAGGGGGCAAAGCCAAAAACATTCAGTACTTC.

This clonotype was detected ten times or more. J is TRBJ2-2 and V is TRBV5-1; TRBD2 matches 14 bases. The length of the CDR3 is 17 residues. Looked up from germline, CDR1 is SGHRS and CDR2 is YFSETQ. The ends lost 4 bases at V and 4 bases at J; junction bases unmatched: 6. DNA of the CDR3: TGCGCCAGCAGCGTGACTAGCGGGGGGGCAAGCACCGGGGAGCTGTTTTTT. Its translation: CASSVTSGGASTGELFF.

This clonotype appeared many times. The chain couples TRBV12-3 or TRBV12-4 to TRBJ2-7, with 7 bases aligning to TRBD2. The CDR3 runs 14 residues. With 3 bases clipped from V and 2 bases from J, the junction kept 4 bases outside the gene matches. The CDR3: CASSLGGFTYEQYF. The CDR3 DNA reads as TGTGCCAGCAGTTTGGGGGGGTTCACCTACGAGCAGTACTTC.

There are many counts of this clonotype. The CDR3 sequence is CASSVDLGWGQGARNEQFF. Here the CDR3 DNA reads TGTGCCAGCAGCGTAGATTTAGGGTGGGGACAGGGGGCGCGGAATGAGCAGTTCTTC. The genes are TRBV9 and TRBJ2-1; TRBD1 matches at 12 bases. After removal of 0 bases from V and 7 bases from J, the junction contained 14 bases not matched to a gene. The CDR3 extends over 19 amino acids. CDR1 is SGDLS, CDR2 YYNGEE, per germline. The full variable domain, rest sourced from reference TRBV9 and TRBJ2-1, is DSGVTQTPKHLITATGQRVTLRCSPRSGDLSVYWYQQSLDQGLQFLIQYYNGEERAKGNILERFSAQQFPDLHSELNLSSLELGDSALYFCASSVDLGWGQGARNEQFFGPGTRLTVL.

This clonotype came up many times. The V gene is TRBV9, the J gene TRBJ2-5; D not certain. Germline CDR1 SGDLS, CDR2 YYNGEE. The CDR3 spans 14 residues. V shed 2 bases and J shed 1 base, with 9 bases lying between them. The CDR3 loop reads CASSVSPGQETQYF. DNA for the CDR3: TGTGCCAGCAGCGTCAGTCCAGGCCAAGAGACCCAGTACTTC.

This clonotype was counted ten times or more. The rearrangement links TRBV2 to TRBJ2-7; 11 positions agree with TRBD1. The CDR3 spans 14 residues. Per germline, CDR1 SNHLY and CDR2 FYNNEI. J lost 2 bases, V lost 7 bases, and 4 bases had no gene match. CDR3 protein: CASTPDRGPYEQYF. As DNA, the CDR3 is TGTGCCAGCACCCCGGACAGGGGGCCCTACGAGCAGTACTTC. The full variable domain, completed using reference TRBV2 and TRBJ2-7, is EPEVTQTPSHQVTQMGQEVILRCVPISNHLYFYWYRQILGQKVEFLVSFYNNEISEKSEIFDDQFSVERPDGSNFTLKIRSTKLEDSAMYFCASTPDRGPYEQYFGPGTRLTVT.

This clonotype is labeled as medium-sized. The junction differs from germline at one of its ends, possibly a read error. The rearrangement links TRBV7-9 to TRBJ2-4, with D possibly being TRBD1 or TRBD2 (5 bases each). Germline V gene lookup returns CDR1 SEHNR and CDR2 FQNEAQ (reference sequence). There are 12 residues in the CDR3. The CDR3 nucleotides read TGTGCCAGCAGCCCGGGGACCAAGACAAGCCACTTC. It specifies CASSPGTKTSHF.

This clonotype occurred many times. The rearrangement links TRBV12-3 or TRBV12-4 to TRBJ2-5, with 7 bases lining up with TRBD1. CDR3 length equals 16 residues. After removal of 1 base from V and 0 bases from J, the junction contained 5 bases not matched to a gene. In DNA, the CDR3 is TGTGCCAGCAGTTTAGGGCCAGGGGGTTACCAAGAGACCCAGTACTTC. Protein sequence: CASSLGPGGYQETQYF.

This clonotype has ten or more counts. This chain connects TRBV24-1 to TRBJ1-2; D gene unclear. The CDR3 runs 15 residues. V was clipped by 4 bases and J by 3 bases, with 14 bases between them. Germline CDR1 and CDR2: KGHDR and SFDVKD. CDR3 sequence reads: CATSDPGRSDYGYTF. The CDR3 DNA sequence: TGTGCCACCAGTGACCCTGGACGGAGTGACTATGGCTACACCTTC.

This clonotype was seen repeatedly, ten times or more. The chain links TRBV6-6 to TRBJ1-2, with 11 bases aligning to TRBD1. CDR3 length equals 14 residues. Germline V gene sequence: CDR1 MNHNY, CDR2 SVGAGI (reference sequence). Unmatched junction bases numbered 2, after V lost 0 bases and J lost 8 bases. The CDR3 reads CASSYSGQGEGYTF. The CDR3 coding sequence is TGTGCCAGCAGTTACTCGGGACAGGGGGAAGGCTACACCTTC.

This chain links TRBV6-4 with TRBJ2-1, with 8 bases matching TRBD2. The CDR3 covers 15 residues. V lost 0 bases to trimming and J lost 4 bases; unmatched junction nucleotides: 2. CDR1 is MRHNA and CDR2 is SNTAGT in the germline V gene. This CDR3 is CASSDSAGGYNEQFF. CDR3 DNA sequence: TGTGCCAGCAGTGACTCTGCGGGGGGTTACAATGAGCAGTTCTTC.

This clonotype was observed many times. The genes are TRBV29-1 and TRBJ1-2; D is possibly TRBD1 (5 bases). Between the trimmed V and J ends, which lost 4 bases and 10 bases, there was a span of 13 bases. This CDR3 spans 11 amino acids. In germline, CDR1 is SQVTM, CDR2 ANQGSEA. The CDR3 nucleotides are TGCAGCGTTGTGCGCGGGACTTACTACACCTTC. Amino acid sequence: CSVVRGTYYTF.

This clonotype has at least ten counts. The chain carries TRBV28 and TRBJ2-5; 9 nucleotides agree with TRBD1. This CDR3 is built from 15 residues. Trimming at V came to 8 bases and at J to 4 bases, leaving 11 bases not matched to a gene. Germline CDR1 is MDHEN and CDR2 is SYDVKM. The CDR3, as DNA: TGTGCCAGCCGGTCTACAGGGGGCGCGGGAGAGACCCAGTACTTC. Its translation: CASRSTGGAGETQYF.

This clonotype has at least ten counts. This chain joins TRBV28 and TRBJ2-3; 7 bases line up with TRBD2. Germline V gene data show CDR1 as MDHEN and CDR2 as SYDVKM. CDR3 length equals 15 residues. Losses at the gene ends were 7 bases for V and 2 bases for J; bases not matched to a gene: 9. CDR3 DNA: TGTGCCAGCACTGCCCAAGCGGGGTTCACAGATACGCAGTATTTT. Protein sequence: CASTAQAGFTDTQYF.